What follows is one TCR beta chain and its context. The data were taken from a study of blood T cell repertoires in COVID-19. Study details: In each case, the material was cDNA or gDNA derived from T cells, B-cell-depleted T cells, or PBMCs.

The protocol was immunoSEQ multiplex PCR, while the TCRdb copy is restricted to in-frame clones and leaves out a portion. The sample consists of around 97,000 clones, 70% to 85% of them appearing once. V was clipped by 3 bases and J by 0 bases, with 9 bases between them. CDR3 length: 15 amino acids. The V gene's germline CDR1 is SNHLY and CDR2 FYNNEI. J is TRBJ1-3 and V is TRBV2; D remains unclear. The sequence was obtained from a man between 70 and 80 years old with acute or convalescent COVID-19. Sequences were obtained from peripheral blood. CDR3 nucleotides: TGTGCCAGCAGTGAGAGCCGTCTCTCTGGAAACACCATATATTTT. Encoded protein: CASSESRLSGNTIYF.